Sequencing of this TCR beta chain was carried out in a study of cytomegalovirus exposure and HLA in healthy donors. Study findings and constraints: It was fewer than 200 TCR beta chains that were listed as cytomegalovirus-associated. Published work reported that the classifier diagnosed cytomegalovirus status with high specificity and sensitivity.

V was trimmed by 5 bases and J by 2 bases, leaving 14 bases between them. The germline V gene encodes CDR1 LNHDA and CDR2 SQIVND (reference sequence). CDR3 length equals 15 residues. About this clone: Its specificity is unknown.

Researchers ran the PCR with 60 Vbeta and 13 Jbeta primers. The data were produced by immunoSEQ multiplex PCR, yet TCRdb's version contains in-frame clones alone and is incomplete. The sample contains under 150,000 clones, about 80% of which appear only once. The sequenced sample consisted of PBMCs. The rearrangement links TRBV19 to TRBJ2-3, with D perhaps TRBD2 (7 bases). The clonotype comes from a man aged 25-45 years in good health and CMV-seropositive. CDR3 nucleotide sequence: TGTGCCAGTAGTTTAGGGGGGGGCGTCACAGATACGCAGTATTTT. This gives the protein CASSLGGGVTDTQYF.